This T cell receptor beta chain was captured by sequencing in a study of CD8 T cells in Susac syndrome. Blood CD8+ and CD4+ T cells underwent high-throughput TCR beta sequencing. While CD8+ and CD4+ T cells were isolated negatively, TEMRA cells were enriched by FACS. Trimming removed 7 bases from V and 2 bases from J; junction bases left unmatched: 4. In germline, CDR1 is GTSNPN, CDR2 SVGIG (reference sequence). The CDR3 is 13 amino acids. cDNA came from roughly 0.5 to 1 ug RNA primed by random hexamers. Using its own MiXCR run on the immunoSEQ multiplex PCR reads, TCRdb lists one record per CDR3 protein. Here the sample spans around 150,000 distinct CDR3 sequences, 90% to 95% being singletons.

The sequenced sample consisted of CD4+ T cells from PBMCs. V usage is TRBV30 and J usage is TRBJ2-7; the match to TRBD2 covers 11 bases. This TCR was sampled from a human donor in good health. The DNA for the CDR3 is TGTGCCTCACAACTAGCGGGGGCCTACGAGCAGTACTTC. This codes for CASQLAGAYEQYF.